This paragraph reports one T cell receptor beta chain. V was trimmed by 7 bases and J by 4 bases, leaving 16 bases between them. Germline assignment: CDR1 SQVTM and CDR2 ANQGSEA. This CDR3 has 13 residues. From the RT-PCR reads, TCRdb called clonotypes with MiXCR, one entry per CDR3 protein. Among roughly 190,000 distinct CDR3 sequences listed, approximately 12% were seen once. The data originate from a study of response to subunit inactivated influenza vaccine. These data also featured in a second study, about T cells expressing NK-cell markers. That source adds: 5'RACE template switching with UMIs generated TCR beta cDNA.

This specimen was CD8+ T cells sorted from PBMCs, taken about 13 days after vaccination. The chain combines TRBV29-1 with TRBJ1-1; no clear D. The TCR was taken from a man aged 45-65 years who received an inactivated influenza vaccine. This CDR3 is CSAFGGSLTEAFF. CDR3 bases: TGCAGCGCCTTCGGTGGGAGCCTCACTGAAGCTTTCTTT.